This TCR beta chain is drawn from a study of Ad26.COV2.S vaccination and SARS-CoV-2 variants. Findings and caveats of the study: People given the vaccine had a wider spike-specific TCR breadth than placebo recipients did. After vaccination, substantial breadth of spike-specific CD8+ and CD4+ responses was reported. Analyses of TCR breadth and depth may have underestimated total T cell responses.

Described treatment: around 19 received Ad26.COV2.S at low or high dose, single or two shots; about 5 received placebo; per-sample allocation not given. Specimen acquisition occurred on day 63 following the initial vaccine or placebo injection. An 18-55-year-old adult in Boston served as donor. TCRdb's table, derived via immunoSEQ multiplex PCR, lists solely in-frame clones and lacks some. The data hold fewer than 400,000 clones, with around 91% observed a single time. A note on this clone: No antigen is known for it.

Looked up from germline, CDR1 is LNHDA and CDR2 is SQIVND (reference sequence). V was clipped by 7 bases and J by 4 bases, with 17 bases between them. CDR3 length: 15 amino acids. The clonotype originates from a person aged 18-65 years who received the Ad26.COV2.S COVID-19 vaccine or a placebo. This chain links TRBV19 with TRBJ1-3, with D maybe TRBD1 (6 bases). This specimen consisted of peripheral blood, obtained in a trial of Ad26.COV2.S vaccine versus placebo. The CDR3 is CASKLRGLEGNTIYF. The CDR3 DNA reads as TGTGCCAGTAAATTGAGGGGGTTGGAAGGAAACACCATATATTTT.